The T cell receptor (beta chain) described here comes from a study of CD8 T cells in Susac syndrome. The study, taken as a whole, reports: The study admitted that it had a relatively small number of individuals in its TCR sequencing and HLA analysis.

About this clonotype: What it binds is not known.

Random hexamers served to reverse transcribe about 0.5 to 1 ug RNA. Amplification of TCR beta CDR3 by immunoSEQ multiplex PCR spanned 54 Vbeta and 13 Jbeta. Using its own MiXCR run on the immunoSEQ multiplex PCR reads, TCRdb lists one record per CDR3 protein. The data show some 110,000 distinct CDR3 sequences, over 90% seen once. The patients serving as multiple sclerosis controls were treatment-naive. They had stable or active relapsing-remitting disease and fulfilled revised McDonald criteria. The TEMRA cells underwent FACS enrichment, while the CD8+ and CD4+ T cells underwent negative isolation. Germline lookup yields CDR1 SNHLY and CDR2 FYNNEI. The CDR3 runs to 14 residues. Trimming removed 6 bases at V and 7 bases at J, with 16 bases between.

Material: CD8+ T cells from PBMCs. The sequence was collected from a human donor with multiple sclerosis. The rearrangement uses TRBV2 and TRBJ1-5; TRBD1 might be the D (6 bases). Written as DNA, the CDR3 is TGTGCCAGCAGGGGAACAGGGTTAAACCAGCCCCAGCATTTT. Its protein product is CASRGTGLNQPQHF. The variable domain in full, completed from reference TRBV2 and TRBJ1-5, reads EPEVTQTPSHQVTQMGQEVILRCVPISNHLYFYWYRQILGQKVEFLVSFYNNEISEKSEIFDDQFSVERPDGSNFTLKIRSTKLEDSAMYFCASRGTGLNQPQHFGDGTRLSIL.